The rows below give T cell receptor beta chains drawn from one sample of a study of CD8 T cell repertoires and HIV-1 epitope variants. This table comes from immunoSEQ multiplex PCR, and its TCRdb copy is limited to in-frame clones, with some not included. Of 4,500 to 6,000 clones listed, 55% to 80% were seen once; the top ten hold roughly 44%. Their specific antigens are unknown. Material for sequencing was cultured CD8+ T cells derived from PBMCs. These receptors were obtained from a male donor with HIV. Both conserved end residues are part of each CDR3.

j_call,v_call,cdr3_aa
TRBJ2-2,TRBV28,CASSLSGGTGELFF
TRBJ2-1,TRBV27,CASSLSSSGGNEQFF
TRBJ1-1,TRBV5-6,CASSWSGRLPVWNTEAFF
TRBJ2-7,TRBV13,CASSLRGPEQYF
TRBJ1-1,TRBV6-4,CASSPELDRVNTEAFF
TRBJ1-2,TRBV6-5,CASSYSKGRGNYGYTF
TRBJ2-5,TRBV14,CASSPWTGGQETQYF
TRBJ2-7,TRBV6-5,CASSYTGYEQYF
TRBJ1-1,TRBV21-1,CASSERTEAFF
TRBJ1-5,TRBV28,CASSFPGLTTYSNQPQHF
TRBJ2-1,TRBV28,CASSSGAGGTWNEQFF
TRBJ2-1,TRBV9,CASSPRDIYNEQFF
TRBJ2-2,TRBV7-9,CASSPILAGVNTGELFF
TRBJ2-7,TRBV28,CASSLTSGTFAYEQYF
TRBJ1-2,TRBV19,CASSLTGYGYTF
TRBJ2-3,TRBV11-1,CASSLVPSLTTDTQYF
TRBJ2-7,TRBV6-5,CASSIGGPEQYF
TRBJ2-1,TRBV6-1,CASSEAGLAGKRSTNEQFF
TRBJ2-7,TRBV15,CATSRVRGPYEQYF
TRBJ2-7,TRBV6-5,CASSSSVGEQYF
TRBJ1-2,TRBV5-4,CASSSPGRYGYTF
TRBJ2-3,TRBV28,CASINEVPSTDTQYF
TRBJ2-7,TRBV7-2,CASSHIAGTGEQYF
TRBJ2-5,TRBV30,CAWSVMEETRYF
TRBJ2-2,TRBV2,CASSGDRGTGELFF
TRBJ1-1,TRBV6-6,CASSYGLGGVEAFF
TRBJ2-7,TRBV5-4,CASSFQGGSEQYF
TRBJ2-7,TRBV28,CASSLGPSYEQYF
TRBJ2-7,TRBV5-1,CASSTFGEQYF
TRBJ2-3,TRBV6-5,CASSEGLGTQYF
TRBJ2-5,TRBV2,CASTPTGGVGETQYF
TRBJ2-1,TRBV14,CASRLAGEGEQFF
TRBJ1-1,TRBV6-6,CASLLRGESTEAFF
TRBJ2-1,TRBV7-9,CASSPGSADEQFF
TRBJ2-5,TRBV5-4,CASTEGLGETQYF
TRBJ2-1,TRBV7-9,CASSLSGNNEQFF